One and the same sample provided the 12 T cell receptor beta chains below, sequenced in a study of Graves' ophthalmopathy and Graves' hyperthyroidism. RNA transcripts were the template, and TCR beta CDR3 regions were amplified from them. HTBI primers primed a first-round RT-PCR, and a second-round multiplex PCR followed. One entry per CDR3 protein results from TCRdb running MiXCR on the multiplex PCR reads. This sample carries more than 550,000 distinct CDR3 sequences, about 41% of them seen once, and the ten largest clones take under 3.5%. What was sequenced was peripheral blood. The receptor source for this set is an adult man with Graves' ophthalmopathy.

As concerns this clonotype: Germline and junction disagree at one end, which may indicate a read error. This rearrangement joins TRBV2 to TRBJ2-6; tentatively, D is TRBD2 (6 bases). CDR3 length equals 18 residues. Looked up from germline, CDR1 is SNHLY and CDR2 is FYNNEI. The DNA of the CDR3 is TGTGCCAGCAGCCAAGGAGCGGGCGCTCGTTCTGGGGCCAACATCCTGACTTTC. This sequence encodes CASSQGAGARSGANILTF. Complete variable domain (other parts from reference TRBV2 and TRBJ2-6): EPEVTQTPSHQVTQMGQEVILRCVPISNHLYFYWYRQILGQKVEFLVSFYNNEISEKSEIFDDQFSVERPDGSNFTLKIRSTKLEDSAMYFCASSQGAGARSGANILTFGAGSRLTVL.

The chain links TRBV6-5 to TRBJ1-1; D remains unclear. V dropped 6 bases and J dropped 4 bases, with 12 bases sitting between them. CDR1 is MNHEY and CDR2 is SVGAGI in the germline V gene. This CDR3 is 13 amino acids long. CDR3 amino acids: CASSPGTSTEAFF. CDR3 bases: TGTGCCAGCAGCCCTGGTACGAGCACTGAAGCTTTCTTT.

This clonotype appeared a few times. V usage is TRBV10-3 and J usage is TRBJ2-1; 12 bases agree with TRBD2. Germline V CDR1 and CDR2: ENHRY, SYGVKD. V gave up 6 bases and J gave up 0 bases; unmatched junction bases: 6. This CDR3 has 17 amino acids. The CDR3 coding sequence is TGTGCCATCAGCAACCCGGGACTAGCGGGCTCCTACAATGAGCAGTTCTTC. It encodes CAISNPGLAGSYNEQFF.

The chain carries TRBV4-1 and TRBJ1-5; D perhaps matches TRBD1 (5 bases). The CDR3 sequence is 15 residues long. The V end was cut by 4 bases, the J end by 7 bases, with 17 bases between. Germline V gene lookup returns CDR1 MGHRA and CDR2 YSYEKL. CDR3 sequence (DNA): TGCGCCAGCAGCCGAGAGTTGGGGGGACGCCAGCCCCAGCATTTT. Its protein product is CASSRELGGRQPQHF.

This clonotype was seen only a few times. The genes are TRBV12-5 and TRBJ2-5; maybe TRBD1 (6 bases). CDR1 is LGHNT, CDR2 FRNRAP, per germline. V lost 0 bases and J 5 bases, leaving 16 bases between the germline ends. There are 16 residues in the CDR3. DNA of the CDR3: TGTGCTAGTGGTTTGGTACCAGGGGCTCGTCTGGAGACCCAGTACTTC. Translation: CASGLVPGARLETQYF.

DNA of the CDR3: TGTGCCAGCAGTTACCCCCGTTTCGGGGGATCCTACGAGCAGTACTTC. This encodes CASSYPRFGGSYEQYF. The rearrangement links TRBV6-9 to TRBJ2-7; possible D gene TRBD2, 6 bases. This CDR3 region has 16 residues. Trimming shortened V by 3 bases and J by 1 base, and 16 bases separated the two germline ends. From germline, CDR1 is MNHGY and CDR2 SVAAGI.

This clonotype showed up just a few times. CDR3 DNA sequence: TGTGCCAGCAGCTTGGTGCCGGGAATCCACGAGCAGTACTTC. Amino acid sequence: CASSLVPGIHEQYF. This chain connects TRBV5-5 to TRBJ2-7; TRBD2 might be the D (5 bases). V was trimmed by 0 bases and J by 5 bases, leaving 12 bases between them. The CDR3 is made up of 14 amino acids. Germline values: CDR1 SGHKS, CDR2 YYEKEE (reference sequence).

To note about this clonotype: A read error is possible here, since a much larger clone lies one base away. The conserved closing phenylalanine or tryptophan is absent in this CDR3, likely reflecting a read error. The V call is TRBV7-9, the J call TRBJ2-7; perhaps D is TRBD1 or TRBD2 (5 bases each). The CDR3 runs to 14 residues. Between the trimmed V and J ends, which lost 7 bases and 0 bases, there was a span of 13 bases. Germline lookup yields CDR1 SEHNR and CDR2 FQNEAQ (reference sequence). CDR3 amino acids: CASTRDGSSYEQYC. The CDR3 coding sequence is TGTGCCAGCACCCGGGACGGTTCCTCCTACGAGCAGTACTGC.

This clonotype came up once. The rearrangement links TRBV25-1 to TRBJ1-2; D might be TRBD1 (5 bases). The V gene lost 2 bases and the J gene lost 8 bases, with 9 bases spanning the gap. Looked up from germline, CDR1 is MGHDK and CDR2 is SYGVNS. CDR3 length equals 12 residues. This CDR3 reads CASSEQGWGYTF. The CDR3 coding sequence is TGTGCCAGCAGTGAACAGGGCTGGGGCTACACCTTC.

This clonotype was seen ten or more times. The chain uses TRBV5-1 and TRBJ1-4; the D gene is possibly TRBD1 (6 bases). CDR1 is SGHRS, CDR2 YFSETQ, per germline. V lost 2 bases to trimming and J lost 5 bases, with 10 bases between them. This CDR3 contains 14 residues. DNA for the CDR3: TGCGCCAGCAGCTTCGGACAGTTGAATGAAAAACTGTTTTTT. Protein product: CASSFGQLNEKLFF.

This clonotype occurred many times. The CDR3 protein is CASSGQGRSGNTIYF. Written as DNA, the CDR3 is TGCGCCAGCAGTGGGCAGGGACGGTCTGGAAACACCATATATTTT. This chain links TRBV10-2 with TRBJ1-3; tentatively, D is TRBD1 (5 bases). Looked up from germline, CDR1 is WSHSY and CDR2 is SAAADI. The CDR3 has 15 amino acids. Trimming removed 4 bases at V and 1 base at J, with 11 bases between.

This clonotype turned up a few times. In nucleotides, the CDR3 is TGTGCCAGCAATAGACGGGGCCAGGGCTACACCTTC. Translated, it gives CASNRRGQGYTF. This chain links TRBV12-3 or TRBV12-4 with TRBJ1-2; a possible D gene is TRBD1 (5 bases). Trimming removed 7 bases at V and 8 bases at J, with 14 bases between. The CDR3 has 12 residues.